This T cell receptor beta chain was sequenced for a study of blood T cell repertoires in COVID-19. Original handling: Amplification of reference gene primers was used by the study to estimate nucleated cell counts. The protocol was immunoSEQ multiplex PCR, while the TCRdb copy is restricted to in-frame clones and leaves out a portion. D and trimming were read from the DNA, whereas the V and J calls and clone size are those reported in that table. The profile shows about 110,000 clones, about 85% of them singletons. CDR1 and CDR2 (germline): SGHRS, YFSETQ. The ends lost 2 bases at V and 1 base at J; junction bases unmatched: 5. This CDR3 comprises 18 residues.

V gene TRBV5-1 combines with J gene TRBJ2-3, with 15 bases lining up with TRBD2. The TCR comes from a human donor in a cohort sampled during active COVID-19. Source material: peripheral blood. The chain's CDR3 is CASSFGLAGGQGTDTQYF. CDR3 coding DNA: TGCGCCAGCAGCTTTGGACTAGCGGGGGGGCAGGGCACAGATACGCAGTATTTT.